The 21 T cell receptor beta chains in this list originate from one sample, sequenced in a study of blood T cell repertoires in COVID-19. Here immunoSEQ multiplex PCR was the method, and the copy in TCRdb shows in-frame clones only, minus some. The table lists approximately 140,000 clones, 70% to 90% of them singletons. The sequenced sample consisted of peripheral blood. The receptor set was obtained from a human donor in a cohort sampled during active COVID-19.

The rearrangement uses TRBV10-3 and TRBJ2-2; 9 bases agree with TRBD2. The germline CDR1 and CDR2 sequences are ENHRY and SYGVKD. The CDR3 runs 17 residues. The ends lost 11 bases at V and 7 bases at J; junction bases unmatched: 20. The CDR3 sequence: CASTHSGGTRGGGELFF. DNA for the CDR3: TGTGCCTCGACCCATAGCGGGGGAACCAGGGGAGGCGGGGAGCTGTTTTTT.

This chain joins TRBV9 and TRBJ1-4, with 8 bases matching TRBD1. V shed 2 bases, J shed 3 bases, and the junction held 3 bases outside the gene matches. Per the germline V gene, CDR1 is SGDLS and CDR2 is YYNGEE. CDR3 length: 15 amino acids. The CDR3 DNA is TGTGCCAGCAGCGTTCAGGGGGCGGCTAATGAAAAACTGTTTTTT. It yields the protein CASSVQGAANEKLFF.

The CDR3 here is CASSHRAGELFF. CDR3 nucleotides: TGCGCCAGCTCTCACAGGGCCGGGGAGCTGTTTTTT. The chain uses TRBV4-1 and TRBJ2-2; D might be TRBD1 (6 bases). Trimming removed 8 bases at V and 6 bases at J, with 10 bases between. The CDR3 is 12 residues long. Germline CDR1 and CDR2: MGHRA and YSYEKL.

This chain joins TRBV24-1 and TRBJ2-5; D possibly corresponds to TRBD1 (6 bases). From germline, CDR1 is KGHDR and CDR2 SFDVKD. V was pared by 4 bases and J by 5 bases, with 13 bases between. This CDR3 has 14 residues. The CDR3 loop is CATSEDSTPETQYF. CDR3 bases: TGTGCCACCAGTGAGGACAGCACACCGGAGACCCAGTACTTC.

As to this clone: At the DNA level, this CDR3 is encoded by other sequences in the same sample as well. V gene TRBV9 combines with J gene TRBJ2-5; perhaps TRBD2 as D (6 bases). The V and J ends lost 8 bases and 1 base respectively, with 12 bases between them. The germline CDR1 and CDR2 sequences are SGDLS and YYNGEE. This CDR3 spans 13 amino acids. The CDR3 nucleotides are TGTGCCAGTAGTTTAGCGGTCCAAGAGACCCAGTACTTC. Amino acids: CASSLAVQETQYF.

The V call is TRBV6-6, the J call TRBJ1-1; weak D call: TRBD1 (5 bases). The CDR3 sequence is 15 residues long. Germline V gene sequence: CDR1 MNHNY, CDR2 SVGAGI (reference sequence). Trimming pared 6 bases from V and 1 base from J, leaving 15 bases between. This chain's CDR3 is CASRGGALRNTEAFF. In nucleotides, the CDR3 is TGTGCCAGCAGAGGCGGGGCCCTTAGGAACACTGAAGCTTTCTTT.

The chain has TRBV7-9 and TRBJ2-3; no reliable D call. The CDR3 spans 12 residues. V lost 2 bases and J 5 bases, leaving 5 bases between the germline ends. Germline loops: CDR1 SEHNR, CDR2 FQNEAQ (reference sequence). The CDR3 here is CASSLNGDTQYF. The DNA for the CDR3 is TGTGCCAGCAGCTTAAACGGAGATACGCAGTATTTT.

CDR3 DNA sequence: TGTGCCAGCAGCTCCGGACAGGGGTTAGATTCACCCCTCCACTTT. Its protein is CASSSGQGLDSPLHF. The chain uses TRBV5-4 and TRBJ1-6; 9 bases match TRBD1. This CDR3 region has 15 residues. V shed 3 bases, J shed 8 bases, and the junction held 6 bases outside the gene matches. The V gene's germline CDR1 is SGHNT and CDR2 YYREEE (reference sequence).

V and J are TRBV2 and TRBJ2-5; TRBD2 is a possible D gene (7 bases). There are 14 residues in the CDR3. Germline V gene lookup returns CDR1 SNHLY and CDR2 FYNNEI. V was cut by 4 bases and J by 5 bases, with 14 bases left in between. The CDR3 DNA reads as TGTGCCAGCAGTGTTTGGGGGGGCGGGGAGACCCAGTACTTC. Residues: CASSVWGGGETQYF.

The CDR3 sequence: CASSLGGWNTEAFF. The CDR3 DNA reads TGTGCCAGCAGCTTAGGGGGCTGGAACACTGAAGCTTTCTTT. The chain carries TRBV7-2 and TRBJ1-1, with D possibly TRBD1 on 5 matching bases. The CDR3 contains 14 residues. CDR1 and CDR2 (germline): SGHTA, FQGNSA. With 1 base removed from V and 1 base from J, the gap between germline ends came to 7 bases.

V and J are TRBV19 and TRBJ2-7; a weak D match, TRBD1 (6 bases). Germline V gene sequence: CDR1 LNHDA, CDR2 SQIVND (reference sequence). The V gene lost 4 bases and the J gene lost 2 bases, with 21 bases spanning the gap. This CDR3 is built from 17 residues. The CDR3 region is CASSTGMNRAGAYEQYF. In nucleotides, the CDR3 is TGTGCCAGTAGTACCGGGATGAACAGGGCCGGGGCCTACGAGCAGTACTTC.

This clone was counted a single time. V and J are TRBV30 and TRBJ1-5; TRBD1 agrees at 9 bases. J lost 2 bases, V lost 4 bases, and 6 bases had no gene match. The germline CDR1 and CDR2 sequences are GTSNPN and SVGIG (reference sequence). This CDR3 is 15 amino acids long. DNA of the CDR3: TGTGCCTGGAAAACAGGGGGCATAGGCAATCAGCCCCAGCATTTT. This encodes CAWKTGGIGNQPQHF.

The CDR3 bases are TGTGCCAGCAGCCCCTACAGGAACTATGGCTACACCTTC. Protein product: CASSPYRNYGYTF. The chain couples TRBV7-8 to TRBJ1-2; TRBD1 might be the D (5 bases). The germline V and J ends were trimmed by 5 bases and 2 bases, with 9 bases remaining between them. The V gene's germline CDR1 is SGHVS and CDR2 FQNEAQ. The CDR3 extends over 13 amino acids. Supplemented by reference TRBV7-8 and TRBJ1-2, the full variable domain reads GAGVSQSPRYKVAKRGQDVALRCDPISGHVSLFWYQQALGQGPEFLTYFQNEAQLDKSGLPSDRFFAERPEGSVSTLKIQRTQQEDSAVYLCASSPYRNYGYTFGSGTRLTVV.

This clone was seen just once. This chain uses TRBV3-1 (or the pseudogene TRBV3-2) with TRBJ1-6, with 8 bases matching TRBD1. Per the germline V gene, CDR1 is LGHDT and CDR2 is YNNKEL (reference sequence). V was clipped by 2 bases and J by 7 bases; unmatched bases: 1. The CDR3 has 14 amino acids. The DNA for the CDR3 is TGTGCCAGCAGCCAACGGGACAGGAATTCACCCCTCCACTTT. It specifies CASSQRDRNSPLHF.

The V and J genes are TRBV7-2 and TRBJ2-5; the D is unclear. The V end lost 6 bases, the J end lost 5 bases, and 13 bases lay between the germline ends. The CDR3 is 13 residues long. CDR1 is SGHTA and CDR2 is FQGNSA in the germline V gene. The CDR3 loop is CASSSSLRETQYF. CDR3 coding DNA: TGTGCCAGCAGTTCTAGTTTACGGGAGACCCAGTACTTC.

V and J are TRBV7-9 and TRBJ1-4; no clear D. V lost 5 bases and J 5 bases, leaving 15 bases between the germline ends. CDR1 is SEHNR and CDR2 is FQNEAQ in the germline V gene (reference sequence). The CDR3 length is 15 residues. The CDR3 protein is CASSPSRGENEKLFF. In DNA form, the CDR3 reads TGTGCCAGCAGCCCGTCGCGCGGGGAAAATGAAAAACTGTTTTTT.

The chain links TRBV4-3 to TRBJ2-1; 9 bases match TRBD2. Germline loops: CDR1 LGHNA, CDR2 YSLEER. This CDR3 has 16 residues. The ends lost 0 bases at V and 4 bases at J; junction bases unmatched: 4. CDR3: CASSQDLSGGYNEQFF. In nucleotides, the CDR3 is TGCGCCAGCAGCCAAGATCTGAGCGGGGGGTACAATGAGCAGTTCTTC.

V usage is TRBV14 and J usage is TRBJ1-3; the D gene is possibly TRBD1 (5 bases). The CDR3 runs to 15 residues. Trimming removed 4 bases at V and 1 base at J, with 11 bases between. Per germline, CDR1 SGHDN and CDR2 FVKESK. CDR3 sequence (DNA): TGTGCCAGCAGCCCAACTCAGGGTTCTGGAAACACCATATATTTT. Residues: CASSPTQGSGNTIYF.

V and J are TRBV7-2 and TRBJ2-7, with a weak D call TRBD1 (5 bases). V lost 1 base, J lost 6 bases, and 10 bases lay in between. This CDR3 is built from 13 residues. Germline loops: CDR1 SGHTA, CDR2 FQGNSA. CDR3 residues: CASSLGRAGEQYF. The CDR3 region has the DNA TGTGCCAGCAGCTTAGGCAGGGCCGGCGAGCAGTACTTC.

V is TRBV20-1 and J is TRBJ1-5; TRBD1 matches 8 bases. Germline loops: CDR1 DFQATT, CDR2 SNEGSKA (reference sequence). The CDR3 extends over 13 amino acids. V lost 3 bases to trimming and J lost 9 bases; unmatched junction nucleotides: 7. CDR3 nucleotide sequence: TGCAGTGCTAGTGACAGGGGAATGGGGCCCCAGCATTTT. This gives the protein CSASDRGMGPQHF.

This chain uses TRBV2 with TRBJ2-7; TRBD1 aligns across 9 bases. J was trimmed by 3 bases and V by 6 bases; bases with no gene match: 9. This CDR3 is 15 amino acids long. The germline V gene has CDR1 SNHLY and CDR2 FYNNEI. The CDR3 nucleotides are TGTGCCAGCAGGCAAGGACAGGGGATGAGCTACGAGCAGTACTTC. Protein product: CASRQGQGMSYEQYF. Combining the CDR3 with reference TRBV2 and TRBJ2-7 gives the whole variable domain EPEVTQTPSHQVTQMGQEVILRCVPISNHLYFYWYRQILGQKVEFLVSFYNNEISEKSEIFDDQFSVERPDGSNFTLKIRSTKLEDSAMYFCASRQGQGMSYEQYFGPGTRLTVT.